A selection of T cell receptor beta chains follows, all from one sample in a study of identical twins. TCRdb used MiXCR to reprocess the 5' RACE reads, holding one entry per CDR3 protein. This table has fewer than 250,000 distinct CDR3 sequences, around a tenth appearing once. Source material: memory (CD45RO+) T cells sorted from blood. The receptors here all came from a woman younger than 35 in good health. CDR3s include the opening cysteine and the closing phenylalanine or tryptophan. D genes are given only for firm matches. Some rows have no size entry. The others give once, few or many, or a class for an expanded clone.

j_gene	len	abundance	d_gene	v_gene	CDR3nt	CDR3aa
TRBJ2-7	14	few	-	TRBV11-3	TGTGCCAGCAGCCTTCAGGGGCCCTCCTACGAGCAGTACTTC	CASSLQGPSYEQYF
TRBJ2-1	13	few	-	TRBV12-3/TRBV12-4	TGTGCCAGCTGGGCTAGTGTCTACAATGAGCAGTTCTTC	CASWASVYNEQFF
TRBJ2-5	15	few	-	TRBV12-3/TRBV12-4	TGTGCCAGCAGCTGGACCGCCCAAAAGGGAGAGACCCAGTACTTC	CASSWTAQKGETQYF
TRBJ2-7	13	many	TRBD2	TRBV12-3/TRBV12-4	TGTGCCAGCAGTTTCGGGACTATCCTCGAGCAGTACTTC	CASSFGTILEQYF
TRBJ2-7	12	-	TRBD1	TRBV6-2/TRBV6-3	TGTGCCAGCAGTGACAGGGTCTACGAGCAGTACTTC	CASSDRVYEQYF
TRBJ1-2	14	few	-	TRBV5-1	TGCGCCAGCTCTGCGCAGGGAAATTTGTATGGCTACACCTTC	CASSAQGNLYGYTF
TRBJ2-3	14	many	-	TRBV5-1	TGCGCCAGCAGCCACGGGGCGGAATCAGATACGCAGTATTTT	CASSHGAESDTQYF
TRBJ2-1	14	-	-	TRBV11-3	TGTGCCAGCAGCTTAGGTGGGGGCTCGAATGAGCAGTTCTTC	CASSLGGGSNEQFF
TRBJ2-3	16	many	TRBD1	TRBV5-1	TGCGCCAGCAGCCCCCGGACAGGGGCTGGCACAGATACGCAGTATTTT	CASSPRTGAGTDTQYF
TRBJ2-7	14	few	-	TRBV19	TGTGCCAGTAGTACTTTCCGGAAAGACTACGAGCAGTACTTC	CASSTFRKDYEQYF
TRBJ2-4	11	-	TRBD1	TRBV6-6	TGTGCCAGCAGTTTACAGGGGGTACAGTACTTC	CASSLQGVQYF
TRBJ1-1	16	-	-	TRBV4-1	TGCGCCAGCAGCCAAGGTCGGGCAGGACTGAACACTGAAGCTTTCTTT	CASSQGRAGLNTEAFF
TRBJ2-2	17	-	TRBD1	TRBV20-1	TGCAGTGCTAGACCAACAAGGGGACAGTCGAACACCGGGGAGCTGTTTTTT	CSARPTRGQSNTGELFF
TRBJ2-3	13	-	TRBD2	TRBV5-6	TGTGCCAGCAGCCTGCGACTAGCACACACGCAGTATTTT	CASSLRLAHTQYF
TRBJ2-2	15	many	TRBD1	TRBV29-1	TGCAGCGTTGGGGGACAGTTCGCGAACACCGGGGAGCTGTTTTTT	CSVGGQFANTGELFF
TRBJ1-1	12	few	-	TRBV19	TGTGCCAGTAGTATGAGTCCCACTGAAGCTTTCTTT	CASSMSPTEAFF
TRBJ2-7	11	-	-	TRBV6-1	TGTGCCAGCAAACAGCCCTACGAGCAGTACTTC	CASKQPYEQYF
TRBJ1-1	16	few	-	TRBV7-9	TGTGCCAGCAGCTTAGATCGGGGCCACTGGAACACTGAAGCTTTCTTT	CASSLDRGHWNTEAFF
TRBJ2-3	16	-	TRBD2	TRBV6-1	TGTGCCAGCAGCCGACCGCTCGCGGGAGGGCCTGATACGCAGTATTTT	CASSRPLAGGPDTQYF
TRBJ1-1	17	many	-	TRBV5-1	TGCGCCAGCAGCGTAGGGCAGTCCGGTTATGTGAACACTGAAGCTTTCTTT	CASSVGQSGYVNTEAFF
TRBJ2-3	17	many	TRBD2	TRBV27	TGTGCCAGCAGTCCACTTACTAGCGGGAGGGGGGCAGATACGCAGTATTTT	CASSPLTSGRGADTQYF
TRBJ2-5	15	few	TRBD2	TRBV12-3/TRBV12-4	TGTGCCAGCAGTCCCGGGACTAGCATCCGCGAGACCCAGTACTTC	CASSPGTSIRETQYF
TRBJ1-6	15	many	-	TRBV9	TGTGCCAGCAGCCCCGGACGGCAGCCTAATTCACCCCTCCACTTT	CASSPGRQPNSPLHF
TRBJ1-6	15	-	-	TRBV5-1	TGCGCCAGCAGCCGCGGGGAGGGGCCCTTCCCAACCCTCCACTTT	CASSRGEGPFPTLHF
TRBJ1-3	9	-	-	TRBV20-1	TGCAGTGCTAGTACGGGAACATATTTT	CSASTGTYF
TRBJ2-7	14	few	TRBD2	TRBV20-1	TGCAGTGCTAGATATTTAGGGCGGGAGTACGAGCAGTACTTC	CSARYLGREYEQYF
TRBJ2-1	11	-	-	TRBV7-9	TGTGCCAGCAGCTCAACCCATGAGCAGTTCTTC	CASSSTHEQFF
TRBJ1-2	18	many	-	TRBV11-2	TGTGCCAGCAGCTATGGCCTTGGGGGGGGCTTCTCAAGAGAGGGCTACACCTTC	CASSYGLGGGFSREGYTF
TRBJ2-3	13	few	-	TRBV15	TGTGCCACCAGCAGAGTTCGAACAGATACGCAGTATTTT	CATSRVRTDTQYF
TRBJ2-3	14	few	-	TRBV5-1	TGCGCCAGCAGCGTCCCCCGGGCATGGGATACGCAGTATTTT	CASSVPRAWDTQYF
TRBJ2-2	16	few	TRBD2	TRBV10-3	TGTGCCATCAGTTGCGGACTAGCGGAGAACACCGGGGAGCTGTTTTTT	CAISCGLAENTGELFF
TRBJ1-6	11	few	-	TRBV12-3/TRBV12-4	TGTGCCAGCAACAGTGGTTCACCCCTCCACTTT	CASNSGSPLHF
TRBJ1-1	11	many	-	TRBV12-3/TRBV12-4	TGTGCCAGCAGCCGAGTGACTGAAGCTTTCTTT	CASSRVTEAFF
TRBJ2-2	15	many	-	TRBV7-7	TGTGCCAGCAGCTTAACGCCCGTCCTCACCGGGGAGCTGTTTTTT	CASSLTPVLTGELFF
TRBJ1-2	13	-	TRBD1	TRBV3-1	TGTGCCAGCAGCCACTTGACAGGGATGGGCTACACCTTC	CASSHLTGMGYTF
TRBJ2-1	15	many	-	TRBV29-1	TGCAGCGTTGAGGCGGGGTACGCTTCCTACAATGAGCAGTTCTTC	CSVEAGYASYNEQFF
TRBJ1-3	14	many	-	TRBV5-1	TGCGCCAGCAGCTTGGAATCAGCCAGCAACACCATATATTTT	CASSLESASNTIYF
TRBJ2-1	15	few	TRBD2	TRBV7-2	TGTGCCAGCAGCTTAGTGACCAGCGGGAACAATGAGCAGTTCTTC	CASSLVTSGNNEQFF
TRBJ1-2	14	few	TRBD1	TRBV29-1	TGCAGCGTAGACGACAGGGGGGATAACTATGGCTACACCTTC	CSVDDRGDNYGYTF
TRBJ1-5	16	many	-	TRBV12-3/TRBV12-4	TGTGCCAGCTGCCCCGGGACGGGTTATAGCAATCAGCCCCAGCATTTT	CASCPGTGYSNQPQHF
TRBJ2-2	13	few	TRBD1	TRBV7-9	TGTGCCAGCAGACAACAGGGGACCGGGGAGCTGTTTTTT	CASRQQGTGELFF
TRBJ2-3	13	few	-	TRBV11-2	TGTGCCAGCAGCTTAGGAGCCTCAGATACGCAGTATTTT	CASSLGASDTQYF
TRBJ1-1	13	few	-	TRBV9	TGTGCCAGCAGCGTAGATAATGGGGTTGAAGCTTTCTTT	CASSVDNGVEAFF
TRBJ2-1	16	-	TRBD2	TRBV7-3	TGTGCCAGCAGCCAAATAGCGGGGGGAAGGGGCAATGAGCAGTTCTTC	CASSQIAGGRGNEQFF
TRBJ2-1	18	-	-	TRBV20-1	TGCAGTGCTAACTGGAGGACTAGGGGGCCCGGGAACTACAATGAGCAGTTCTTC	CSANWRTRGPGNYNEQFF
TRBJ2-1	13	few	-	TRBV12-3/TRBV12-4	TGTGCCAGCAGTTCGGTAGGGATTAGTGAGCAGTTCTTC	CASSSVGISEQFF
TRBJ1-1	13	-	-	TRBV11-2	TGTGCCAGCAGCTTCGGAGCCAGGCTAGGAGCTTTCTTT	CASSFGARLGAFF
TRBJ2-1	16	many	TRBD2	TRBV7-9	TGTGCCAGCAGCTTAATGACTAGCTATGTCCACAATGAGCAGTTCTTC	CASSLMTSYVHNEQFF
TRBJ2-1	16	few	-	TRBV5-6	TGTGCCAGCAGCTTGCCCGGACCGGCTACCTACAATGAGCAGTTCTTC	CASSLPGPATYNEQFF
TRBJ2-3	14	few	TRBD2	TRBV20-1	TGCAGTGCCAAACTAGCGGCCTACACAGATACGCAGTATTTT	CSAKLAAYTDTQYF
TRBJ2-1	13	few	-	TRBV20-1	TGCAGTGGGGGTGGCGGGCGCAACAATGAGCAGTTCTTC	CSGGGGRNNEQFF
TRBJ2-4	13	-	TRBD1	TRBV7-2	TGTGCCAGCAGCTGGGACAGCAAAAACATTCAGTACTTC	CASSWDSKNIQYF
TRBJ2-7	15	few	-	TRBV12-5	TGTGCTAGTGGTCCCCCGGGGGTCCCCTCATACGAGCAGTACTTC	CASGPPGVPSYEQYF